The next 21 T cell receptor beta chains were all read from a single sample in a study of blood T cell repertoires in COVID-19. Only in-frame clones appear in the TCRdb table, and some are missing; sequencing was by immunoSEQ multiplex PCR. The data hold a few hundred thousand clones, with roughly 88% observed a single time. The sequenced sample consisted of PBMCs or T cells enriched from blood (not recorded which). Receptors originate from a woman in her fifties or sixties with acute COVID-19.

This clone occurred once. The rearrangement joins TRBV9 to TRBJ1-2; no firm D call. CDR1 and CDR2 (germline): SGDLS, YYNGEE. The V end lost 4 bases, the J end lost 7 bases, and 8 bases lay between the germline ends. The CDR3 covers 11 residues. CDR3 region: CASSPTSGYTF. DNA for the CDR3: TGTGCCAGCAGCCCAACAAGTGGCTACACCTTC.

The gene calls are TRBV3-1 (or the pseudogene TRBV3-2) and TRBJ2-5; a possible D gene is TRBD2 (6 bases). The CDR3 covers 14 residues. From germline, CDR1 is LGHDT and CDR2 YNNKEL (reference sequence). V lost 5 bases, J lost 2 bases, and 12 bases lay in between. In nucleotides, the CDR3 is TGTGCCAGCAGCTTCTGGAGGGCACAAGAGACCCAGTACTTC. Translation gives CASSFWRAQETQYF.

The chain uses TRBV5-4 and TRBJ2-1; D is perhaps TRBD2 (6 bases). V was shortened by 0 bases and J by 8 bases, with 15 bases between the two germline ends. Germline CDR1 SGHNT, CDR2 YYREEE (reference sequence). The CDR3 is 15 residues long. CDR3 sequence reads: CASSLELTGEDEQFF. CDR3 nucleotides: TGTGCCAGCAGCTTGGAATTGACGGGAGAAGATGAGCAGTTCTTC. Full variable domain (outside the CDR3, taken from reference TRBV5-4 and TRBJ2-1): ETGVTQSPTHLIKTRGQQVTLRCSSQSGHNTVSWYQQALGQGPQFIFQYYREEENGRGNFPPRFSGLQFPNYSSELNVNALELDDSALYLCASSLELTGEDEQFFGPGTRLTVL.

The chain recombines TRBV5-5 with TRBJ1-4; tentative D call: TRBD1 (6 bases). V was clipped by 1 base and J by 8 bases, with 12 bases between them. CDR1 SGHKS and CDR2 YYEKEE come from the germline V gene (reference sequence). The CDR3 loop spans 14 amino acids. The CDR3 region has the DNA TGTGCCAGCAGCTTGACAGGGTTTCGAGAAAAACTGTTTTTT. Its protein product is CASSLTGFREKLFF. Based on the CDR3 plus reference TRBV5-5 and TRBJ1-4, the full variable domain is DAGVTQSPTHLIKTRGQQVTLRCSPISGHKSVSWYQQVLGQGPQFIFQYYEKEERGRGNFPDRFSARQFPNYSSELNVNALLLGDSALYLCASSLTGFREKLFFGSGTQLSVL.

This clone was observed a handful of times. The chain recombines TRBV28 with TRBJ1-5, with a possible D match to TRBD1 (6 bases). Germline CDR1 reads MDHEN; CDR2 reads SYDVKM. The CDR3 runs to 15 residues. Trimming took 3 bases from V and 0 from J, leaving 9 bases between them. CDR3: CASSLGGASNQPQHF. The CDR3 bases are TGTGCCAGCAGTTTGGGGGGGGCTAGCAATCAGCCCCAGCATTTT.

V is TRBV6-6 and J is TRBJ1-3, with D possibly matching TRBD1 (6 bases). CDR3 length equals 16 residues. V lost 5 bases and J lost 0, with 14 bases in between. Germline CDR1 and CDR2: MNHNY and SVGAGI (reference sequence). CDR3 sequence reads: CASSTQGAASGNTIYF. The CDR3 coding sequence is TGTGCCAGCAGTACACAGGGTGCTGCCTCTGGAAACACCATATATTTT.

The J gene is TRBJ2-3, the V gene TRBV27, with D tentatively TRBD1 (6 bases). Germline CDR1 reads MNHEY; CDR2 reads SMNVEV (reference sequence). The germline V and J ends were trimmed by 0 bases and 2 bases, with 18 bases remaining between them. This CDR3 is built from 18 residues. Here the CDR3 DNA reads TGTGCCAGCAGTTTATCCCCCCGAGGGGGACACAACACAGATACGCAGTATTTT. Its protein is CASSLSPRGGHNTDTQYF.

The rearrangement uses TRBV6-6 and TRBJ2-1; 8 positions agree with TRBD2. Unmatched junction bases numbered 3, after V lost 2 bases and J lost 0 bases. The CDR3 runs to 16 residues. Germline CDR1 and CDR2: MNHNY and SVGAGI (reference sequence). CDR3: CASSYVAGHSYNEQFF. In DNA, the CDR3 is TGTGCCAGCAGTTACGTAGCGGGGCACTCCTACAATGAGCAGTTCTTC.

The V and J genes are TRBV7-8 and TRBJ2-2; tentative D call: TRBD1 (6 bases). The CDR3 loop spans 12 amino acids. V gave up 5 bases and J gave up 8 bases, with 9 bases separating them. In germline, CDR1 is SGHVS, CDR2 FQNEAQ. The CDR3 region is CASSLQGGELFF. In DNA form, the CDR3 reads TGTGCCAGCAGCCTTCAGGGGGGGGAGCTGTTTTTT.

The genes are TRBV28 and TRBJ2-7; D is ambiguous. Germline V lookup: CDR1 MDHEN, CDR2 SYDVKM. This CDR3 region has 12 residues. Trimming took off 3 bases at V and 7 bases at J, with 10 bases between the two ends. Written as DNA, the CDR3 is TGTGCCAGCAGTTTTGAGTCTCTGGAGCAGTACTTC. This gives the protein CASSFESLEQYF.

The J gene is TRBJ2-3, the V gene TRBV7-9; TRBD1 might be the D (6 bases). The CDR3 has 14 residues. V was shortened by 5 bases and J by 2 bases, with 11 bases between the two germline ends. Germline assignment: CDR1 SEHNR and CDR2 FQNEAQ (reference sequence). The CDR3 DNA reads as TGTGCCAGCAGCCGTACAGGGTCCACAGATACGCAGTATTTT. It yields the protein CASSRTGSTDTQYF.

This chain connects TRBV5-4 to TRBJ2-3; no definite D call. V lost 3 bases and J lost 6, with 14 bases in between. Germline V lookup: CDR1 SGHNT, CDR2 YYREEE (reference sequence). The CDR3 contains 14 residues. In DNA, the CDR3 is TGTGCCAGCAGCTGGCGGCCCAACAAGGATACGCAGTATTTT. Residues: CASSWRPNKDTQYF.

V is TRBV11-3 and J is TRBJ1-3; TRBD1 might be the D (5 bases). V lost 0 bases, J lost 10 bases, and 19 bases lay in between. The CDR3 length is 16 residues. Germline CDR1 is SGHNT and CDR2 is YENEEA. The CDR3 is CASSLDRRLTGVTIYF. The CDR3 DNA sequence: TGTGCCAGCAGCTTAGATCGGCGATTAACGGGGGTGACCATATATTTT.

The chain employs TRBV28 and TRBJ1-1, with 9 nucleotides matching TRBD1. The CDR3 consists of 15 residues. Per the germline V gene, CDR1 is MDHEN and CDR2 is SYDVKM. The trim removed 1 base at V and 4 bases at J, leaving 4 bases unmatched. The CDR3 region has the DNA TGTGCCAGCAGTTTATTACAGGGGGCAAGCACTGAAGCTTTCTTT. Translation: CASSLLQGASTEAFF.

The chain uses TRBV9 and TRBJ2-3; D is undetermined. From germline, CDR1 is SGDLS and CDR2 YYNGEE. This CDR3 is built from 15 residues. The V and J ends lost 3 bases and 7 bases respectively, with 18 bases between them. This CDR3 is CASSALGFAQNTQYF. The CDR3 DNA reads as TGTGCCAGCAGCGCACTCGGCTTTGCACAGAATACGCAGTATTTT.

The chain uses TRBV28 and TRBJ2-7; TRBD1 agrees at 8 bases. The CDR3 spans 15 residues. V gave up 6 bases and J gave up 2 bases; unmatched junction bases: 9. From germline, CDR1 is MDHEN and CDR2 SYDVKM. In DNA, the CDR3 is TGTGCCAGCAGGCGTTCAGGGGGCGGAACCTACGAGCAGTACTTC. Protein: CASRRSGGGTYEQYF.

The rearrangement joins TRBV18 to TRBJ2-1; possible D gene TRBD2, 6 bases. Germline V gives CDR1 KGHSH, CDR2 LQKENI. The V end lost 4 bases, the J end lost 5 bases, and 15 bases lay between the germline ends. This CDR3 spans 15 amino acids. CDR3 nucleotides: TGTGCCAGCTCACTAGTGGGACTTAAAAACAATGAGCAGTTCTTC. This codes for CASSLVGLKNNEQFF.

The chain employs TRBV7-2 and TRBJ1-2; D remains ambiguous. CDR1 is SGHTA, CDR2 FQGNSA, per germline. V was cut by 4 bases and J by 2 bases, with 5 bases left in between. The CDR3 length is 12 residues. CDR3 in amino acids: CASSYGNYGYTF. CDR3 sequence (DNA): TGTGCCAGCAGCTACGGGAACTATGGCTACACCTTC. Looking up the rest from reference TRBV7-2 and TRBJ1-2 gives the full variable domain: GAGVSQSPSNKVTEKGKDVELRCDPISGHTALYWYRQSLGQGLEFLIYFQGNSAPDKSGLPSDRFSAERTGGSVSTLTIQRTQQEDSAVYLCASSYGNYGYTFGSGTRLTVV.

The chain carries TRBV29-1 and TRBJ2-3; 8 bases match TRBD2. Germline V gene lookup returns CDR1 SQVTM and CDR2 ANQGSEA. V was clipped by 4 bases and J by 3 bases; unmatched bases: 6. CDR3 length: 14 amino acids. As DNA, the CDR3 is TGCAGCGTTGCCGGGGCTAGCGGGACAGATACGCAGTATTTT. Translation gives CSVAGASGTDTQYF.

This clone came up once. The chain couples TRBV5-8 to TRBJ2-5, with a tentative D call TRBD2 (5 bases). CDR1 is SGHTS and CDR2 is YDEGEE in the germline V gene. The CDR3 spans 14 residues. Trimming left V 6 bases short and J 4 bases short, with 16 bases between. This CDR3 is CASTRGGGGETQYF. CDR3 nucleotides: TGTGCCAGCACCCGCGGAGGCGGCGGAGAGACCCAGTACTTC.

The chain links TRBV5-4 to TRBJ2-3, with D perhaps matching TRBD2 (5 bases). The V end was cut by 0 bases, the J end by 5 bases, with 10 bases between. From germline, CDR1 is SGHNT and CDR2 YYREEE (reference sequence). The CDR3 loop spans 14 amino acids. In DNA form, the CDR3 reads TGTGCCAGCAGCTTGGTGGAGGAAGGAGATACGCAGTATTTT. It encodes CASSLVEEGDTQYF.